The T cell receptor (beta chain) described here comes from a study of T cells after yellow fever vaccination. Across the study: Preparation of fractions with low cell numbers was performed using SMART-Seq v4 Ultra Low Input.

Many counts were recorded for this clonotype. Its antigen is not known. General observations from the study: Once the booster was given, most primary-vaccination clones reappeared, at about 97% for CD4 and around 90% for CD8. The CD4 and CD8 compartments had a small share of their clonotypes in common. Repertoires sorted by FACS could include abundant clonotypes that are contaminants from the bulk population.

V was pared by 7 bases and J by 3 bases, with 14 bases of the junction left unmatched. The CDR3 consists of 17 residues. From the 5' RACE reads, TCRdb called clonotypes with MiXCR, one entry per CDR3 protein. This sample has 30,000 or so distinct CDR3 sequences, with approximately 4.4% found just once. The receptor was derived from a man younger than 45 who received the YFV17D yellow fever vaccine. The sequences come from CD8+ T cells sorted from PBMCs, collected 5 days after the yellow fever booster vaccination. The chain links TRBV12-3 or TRBV12-4 to TRBJ2-1, with 8 bases aligning to TRBD2. Here the CDR3 reads CASTLRGVAGFYNEQFF. DNA of the CDR3: TGTGCCAGCACCCTAAGGGGGGTAGCGGGATTCTACAATGAGCAGTTCTTC.